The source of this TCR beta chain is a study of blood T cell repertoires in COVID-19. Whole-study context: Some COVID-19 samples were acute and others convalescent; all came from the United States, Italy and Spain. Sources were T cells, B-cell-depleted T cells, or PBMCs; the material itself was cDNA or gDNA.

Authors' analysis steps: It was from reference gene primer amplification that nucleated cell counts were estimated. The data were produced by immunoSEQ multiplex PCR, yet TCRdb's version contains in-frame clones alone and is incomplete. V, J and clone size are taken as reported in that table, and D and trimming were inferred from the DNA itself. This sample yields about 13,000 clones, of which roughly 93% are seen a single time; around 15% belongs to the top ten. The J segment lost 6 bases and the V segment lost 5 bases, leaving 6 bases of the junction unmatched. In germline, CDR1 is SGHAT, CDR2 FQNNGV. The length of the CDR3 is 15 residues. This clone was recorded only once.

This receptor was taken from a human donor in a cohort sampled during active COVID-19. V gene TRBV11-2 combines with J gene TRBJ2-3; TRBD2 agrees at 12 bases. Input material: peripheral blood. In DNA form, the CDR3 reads TGTGCCAGCAGCCCCCGGGGACTAGCGGGCGATACGCAGTATTTT. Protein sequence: CASSPRGLAGDTQYF.